This T cell receptor (beta chain) is drawn from a study of blood T cell repertoires in COVID-19. Study in general: Donors in the United States, Italy and Spain gave samples during acute or convalescent COVID-19. In each case, the material was cDNA or gDNA derived from T cells, B-cell-depleted T cells, or PBMCs.

Authors' data handling: It was from reference gene primer amplification that nucleated cell counts were estimated. Generated by immunoSEQ multiplex PCR, the TCRdb table keeps only in-frame clones and is missing some. The V and J calls and clone size were taken over from that table, and D and trimming were inferred from the DNA. The profile shows just over 200,000 clones, 86% of them singletons. Trimming at V came to 4 bases and at J to 0 bases, leaving 3 bases not matched to a gene. Germline lookup yields CDR1 LNHDA and CDR2 SQIVND (reference sequence). This CDR3 has 15 residues. The V gene is TRBV19, the J gene TRBJ1-5; 7 positions match TRBD1. The TCR originated in a man of 80 years or more with acute or convalescent COVID-19. Sequencing input: peripheral blood. DNA of the CDR3: TGTGCCAGTAGTACCGGGACAGTTAGCAATCAGCCCCAGCATTTT. Its protein product is CASSTGTVSNQPQHF.